This entry features one T cell receptor (beta chain) sequence. Its target is not known. Germline assignment: CDR1 SGHAT and CDR2 FQNNGV. Trimming removed 3 bases from V and 3 bases from J, with 12 bases in between. The CDR3 is 15 amino acids. This specimen belongs to a study of graft-versus-host responses after intestinal transplantation. Study information: Transplants were multivisceral, liver-intestinal, or isolated intestinal. Each recipient received anti-thymocyte globulin induction, then tacrolimus and steroids for roughly 3 years.

Graft tissue was processed to release intraepithelial and lamina propria lymphocytes. Broader study findings: The study found high graft-versus-host to host-versus-graft clonal ratios in allografts of patients with graft-donor T cell macrochimerism.

The assay was immunoSEQ multiplex PCR, and TCRdb's table has in-frame clones only and misses some. The sample records several thousand clones, roughly four fifths being singletons. The material was ileum tissue, obtained approximately 130 days after transplant. This receptor was identified in a human patient who received an intestinal transplant, so some T cells may come from the graft donor. The J gene is TRBJ2-1, the V gene TRBV11-2, with D perhaps matching TRBD1 or TRBD2 (5 bases each). In DNA, the CDR3 is TGTGCCAGCAGCTTTTCCGGGGCGATCTACAATGAGCAGTTCTTC. Translating it yields CASSFSGAIYNEQFF.